This TCR beta chain was profiled in a study of CXCR3-negative and CXCR3-positive naive CD8 T cells. Notes on this clonotype: Its antigen remains unidentified.

With 300,000 cells each, the CD8+ T cell subsets were individually sorted in triplicate. Study observations and caveats: Naive subsets did not differ in surface CD5, and TRB CDR3 properties served to infer TCR strength. TRB CDR3s were more hydrophobic in CXCR3-positive than in CXCR3-negative naive cells. Similar TRBV-TRBJ gene usage was seen in naive CXCR3-negative and CXCR3-positive cells, but not in memory cells. Expression of CXCR3 was partially reduced after cryopreservation, and fresh PBMCs were used in most assays.

The libraries of TRB cDNA were prepared using 5' RACE with UMI labels. Following a re-call of the 5' RACE reads, TCRdb has one entry per CDR3 protein and lacks DNA. This table lists around 120,000 distinct CDR3 sequences. The CDR3 spans 13 residues. CDR1 SGHKS and CDR2 YYEKEE come from the germline V gene (reference sequence). The sequence came from a human donor in good health. Some clones in this sample may be carry-over from other donors' samples. The sequencing sample was made of naive CXCR3+ CD8+ T cells from blood. Subset reported: CD45RO-CCR7+CD27+CD95- naive CD8+ T cells expressing CXCR3 (TNR3+). The V and J genes are TRBV5-5 and TRBJ2-7. CDR3 protein: CASSFGLAGEQYF. Complete variable domain (other parts from reference TRBV5-5 and TRBJ2-7): DAGVTQSPTHLIKTRGQQVTLRCSPISGHKSVSWYQQVLGQGPQFIFQYYEKEERGRGNFPDRFSARQFPNYSSELNVNALLLGDSALYLCASSFGLAGEQYFGPGTRLTVT.